What follows are 11 T cell receptor beta chains derived from one specimen sequenced in a study of CD8+ T cells in alopecia areata. Investigators isolated RNA and reverse transcribed it into cDNA to act as the sequencing template. The assay was immunoSEQ multiplex PCR, and TCRdb's table has in-frame clones only and misses some. Found here are around 65,000 clones, more than 40% of them singletons; the top ten hold about a sixth. Specimen: CD8+ T cells sorted from blood, collected at week 0. The receptors come from a human donor with alopecia areata.

This clone has more than one count but fewer than ten. The rearrangement links TRBV6-5 to TRBJ2-3; D gene unclear. CDR3 length equals 14 residues. From germline, CDR1 is MNHEY and CDR2 SVGAGI. V lost 6 bases and J lost 0, with 10 bases in between. CDR3 sequence reads: CASSSAGSTDTQYF. In DNA form, the CDR3 reads TGTGCCAGCAGCTCAGCAGGAAGCACAGATACGCAGTATTTT.

This clone was seen a few times. The chain is built from TRBV7-9 and TRBJ2-7; D gene uncertain. V lost 5 bases, J lost 1 base, and 3 bases lay in between. The CDR3 runs to 11 residues. CDR1 is SEHNR and CDR2 is FQNEAQ in the germline V gene (reference sequence). The CDR3 region has the DNA TGTGCCAGCAGCGGGTCCTACGAGCAGTACTTC. Residues: CASSGSYEQYF.

This chain links TRBV9 with TRBJ2-3; TRBD1 might be the D (6 bases). V was trimmed by 0 bases and J by 4 bases, leaving 21 bases between them. Germline-derived CDR1 and CDR2 are SGDLS and YYNGEE. The CDR3 is 18 amino acids. The CDR3 protein is CASSVVQGTGVWADTQYF. In DNA, the CDR3 is TGTGCCAGCAGCGTAGTGCAGGGGACCGGGGTATGGGCAGATACGCAGTATTTT.

The V gene is TRBV28, the J gene TRBJ1-5; no reliable D call. Trimming took 10 bases from V and 4 from J, leaving 17 bases between them. Germline-derived CDR1 and CDR2 are MDHEN and SYDVKM. The CDR3 length is 14 residues. The CDR3 protein is CATGRTGDNQPQHF. CDR3 in DNA: TGTGCCACTGGTAGAACCGGGGATAATCAGCCCCAGCATTTT.

V gene TRBV27 combines with J gene TRBJ1-1, with TRBD1 matching over 7 bases. The CDR3 is made up of 12 amino acids. Trimming took 6 bases from V and 5 from J; bases not matched to a gene: 3. Germline V gene lookup returns CDR1 MNHEY and CDR2 SMNVEV (reference sequence). The CDR3 spells CASSQGGTEAFF. For the CDR3, the DNA is TGTGCCAGCAGCCAGGGGGGAACTGAAGCTTTCTTT.

This chain joins TRBV29-1 and TRBJ2-7, with a weak D call TRBD2 (5 bases). CDR1 is SQVTM and CDR2 is ANQGSEA in the germline V gene. Trimming pared 0 bases from V and 0 bases from J, leaving 12 bases between. The CDR3 length is 15 residues. The CDR3 spells CSVEDRGQYSYEQYF. The CDR3 coding sequence is TGCAGCGTTGAAGATCGAGGGCAATACTCCTACGAGCAGTACTTC.

This clone came up a few times. The chain employs TRBV28 and TRBJ2-7, with a tentative D call TRBD1 (6 bases). Trimming cost V 8 bases and J 2 bases, with 13 bases left between them. Per germline, CDR1 MDHEN and CDR2 SYDVKM. There are 13 residues in the CDR3. In nucleotides, the CDR3 is TGTGCCAGCTACCCGGCAGGGGCCTACGAGCAGTACTTC. Its translation: CASYPAGAYEQYF.

The chain uses TRBV7-2 and TRBJ2-6; tentatively, D is TRBD1 (5 bases). CDR1 is SGHTA, CDR2 FQGNSA, per germline. V was cut by 2 bases and J by 3 bases, with 11 bases left in between. CDR3 length: 16 residues. DNA of the CDR3: TGTGCCAGCAGCTTAAATCCAGGGTATGGGGCCAACGTCCTGACTTTC. Encoded protein: CASSLNPGYGANVLTF. Variable domain in full (rest from reference TRBV7-2 and TRBJ2-6): GAGVSQSPSNKVTEKGKDVELRCDPISGHTALYWYRQSLGQGLEFLIYFQGNSAPDKSGLPSDRFSAERTGGSVSTLTIQRTQQEDSAVYLCASSLNPGYGANVLTFGAGSRLTVL.

There are many counts of this clone. J is TRBJ2-7 and V is TRBV9, with 8 positions matching TRBD2. The V gene end was trimmed by 4 bases and the J gene end by 4 bases; junction bases not matched to a gene: 7. Germline CDR1 SGDLS, CDR2 YYNGEE. The CDR3 consists of 14 residues. The CDR3 region has the DNA TGTGCCAGCAGCCCGGGAGGGTTATGGTACGAGCAGTACTTC. It translates to CASSPGGLWYEQYF.

The chain combines TRBV6-5 with TRBJ2-1; a weak D match, TRBD2 (5 bases). From germline, CDR1 is MNHEY and CDR2 SVGAGI. The CDR3 sequence is 14 residues long. V dropped 5 bases and J dropped 4 bases, with 12 bases sitting between them. In DNA form, the CDR3 reads TGTGCCAGCAGTCCCGGGGAGCGATACAATGAGCAGTTCTTC. It yields the protein CASSPGERYNEQFF.

This clone was seen just once. The chain combines TRBV6-4 with TRBJ2-5; D remains unclear. The length of the CDR3 is 14 residues. Germline-derived CDR1 and CDR2 are MRHNA and SNTAGT. V was pared by 4 bases and J by 1 base, with 10 bases between. As DNA, the CDR3 is TGTGCCAGCAGTGCCGCCCTAGGCCAAGAGACCCAGTACTTC. Protein: CASSAALGQETQYF.